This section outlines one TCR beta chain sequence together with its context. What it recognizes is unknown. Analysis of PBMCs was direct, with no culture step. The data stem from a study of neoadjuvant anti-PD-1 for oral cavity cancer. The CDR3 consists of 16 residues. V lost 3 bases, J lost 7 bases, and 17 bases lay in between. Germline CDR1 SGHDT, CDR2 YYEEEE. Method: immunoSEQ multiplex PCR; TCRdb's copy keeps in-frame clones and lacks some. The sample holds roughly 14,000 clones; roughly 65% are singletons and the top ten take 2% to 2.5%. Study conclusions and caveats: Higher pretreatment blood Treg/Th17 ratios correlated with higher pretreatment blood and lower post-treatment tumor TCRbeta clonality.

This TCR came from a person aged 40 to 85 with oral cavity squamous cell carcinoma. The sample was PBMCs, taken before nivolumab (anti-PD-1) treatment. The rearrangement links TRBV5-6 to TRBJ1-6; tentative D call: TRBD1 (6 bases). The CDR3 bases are TGTGCCAGCAGCTGGCCGGACAGCCGAGCGAATTCACCCCTCCACTTT. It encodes CASSWPDSRANSPLHF. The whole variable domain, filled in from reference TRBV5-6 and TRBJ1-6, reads DAGVTQSPTHLIKTRGQQVTLRCSPKSGHDTVSWYQQALGQGPQFIFQYYEEEERQRGNFPDRFSGHQFPNYSSELNVNALLLGDSALYLCASSWPDSRANSPLHFGNGTRLTVT.